This T cell receptor beta chain was captured in a study of shared clonotypes between healthy human individuals. Study-level background: Each donor's CD4 naive and CD4 memory cells filled three plates apiece, CD8 naive two, and CD8 memory one. Study-wide findings and caveats: What naive subsets generally showed was a larger estimated richness than memory subsets showed.

The donor population consisted of healthy HIV-negative adults with no recent acute infections or vaccinations. This CDR3 region has 16 residues. V gave up 0 bases and J gave up 2 bases, with 15 bases separating them. Germline V gene lookup returns CDR1 SGHRS and CDR2 YFSETQ. Profiled with immunoSEQ multiplex PCR; TCRdb holds only in-frame clones, not every one. The profile shows around 690,000 clones, roughly 91% of them singletons. Concerning this clone itself: Its specificity is not known.

The sequencing sample was made of memory CD8+ T cells from PBMCs. This sample's subset: CD45RO+ cells pooled with CCR7-negative TemRA cells. The chain joins TRBV5-1 to TRBJ2-7; TRBD2 might be the D (6 bases). The receptor comes from a young man in good health. Some clones in this sample may be carry-over from other donors' samples. The CDR3 loop reads CASSLGGLQVPYEQYF. Here the CDR3 DNA reads TGCGCCAGCAGCTTGGGGGGACTCCAAGTCCCCTACGAGCAGTACTTC. Drawing the rest from reference TRBV5-1 and TRBJ2-7, the complete variable domain is KAGVTQTPRYLIKTRGQQVTLSCSPISGHRSVSWYQQTPGQGLQFLFEYFSETQRNKGNFPGRFSGRQFSNSRSEMNVSTLELGDSALYLCASSLGGLQVPYEQYFGPGTRLTVT.